The clone carrying this TCR beta chain was picked up a small number of times. The sample is drawn from a study of blood T cell repertoires in COVID-19. Germline loops: CDR1 SGHRS, CDR2 YFSETQ. V gave up 0 bases and J gave up 1 base, with 7 bases separating them. The CDR3 runs to 14 residues. The cohort comprised adults aged about 18 to 100 years residing in 20 to 30 US areas. The assay was immunoSEQ multiplex PCR, and TCRdb's table has in-frame clones only and misses some. Of approximately 150,000 clones detected, around four fifths appear once; the ten largest clones hold 6.2%. The chain is built from TRBV5-1 and TRBJ1-1; D uncertain. The material sequenced was PBMCs or T cells enriched from blood (not recorded which). This clonotype originated in a woman aged 35 to 49 who had recovered from COVID-19. CDR3 sequence: CASSLDRANTEAFF. In nucleotides, the CDR3 is TGCGCCAGCAGCTTGGACAGAGCGAACACTGAAGCTTTCTTT.